The TCR beta chain under discussion was sequenced for a study of blood T cells in healthy people across ages. This clonotype was detected many times. The antigen is unknown. Together with a sample-barcoded 5' primer, a J-beta primer mix was included in a second PCR lasting about 7 to 12 cycles. Template switching added a 12-random-nucleotide identifier to every cDNA molecule. Each single sample gave us at least 2.5 million CDR3-containing paired-end reads. TCRdb re-analysed the 5' RACE reads in MiXCR, keeping a single row per CDR3 protein. The repertoire includes 1.5 million to 1.9 million distinct CDR3 sequences, about 42% of them detected once, and less than 5% sits in the top ten. Findings and caveats of the study: One million T cells yielded diversity estimates that were considered underestimates. While age rose, TCR beta diversity per million T cells dropped in a roughly linear way.

Germline V gives CDR1 MNHEY, CDR2 SVGEGT. The CDR3 is made up of 14 amino acids. V lost 2 bases, J lost 0 bases, and 5 bases lay in between. Input material: blood. This receptor was obtained from a woman younger than 30 in good health. The V call is TRBV6-2 or TRBV6-3, the J call TRBJ1-5; no reliable D call. The CDR3 coding sequence is TGTGCCAGCAGTTACAGCTATAGCAATCAGCCCCAGCATTTT. This translates into CASSYSYSNQPQHF.